The next 30 T cell receptor beta chains were all read from a single sample in a study of blood T cell repertoires in COVID-19. Libraries were prepared by immunoSEQ multiplex PCR; TCRdb keeps only in-frame clonotypes and omits some of them. The data show some 250,000 clones, more than 75% seen once. Sequencing was performed on peripheral blood. These TCRs come from a young woman who had recovered from COVID-19.

The sample holds one count of this clone. The V and J genes are TRBV7-8 and TRBJ1-1; 7 bases align to TRBD1. This CDR3 spans 14 amino acids. V shed 1 base and J 4 bases; nucleotides not matched to a gene: 3. Germline V gives CDR1 SGHVS, CDR2 FQNEAQ. CDR3 sequence (DNA): TGTGCCAGCAGCTTAGGGTCAGGGGGCACTGAAGCTTTCTTT. Its protein product is CASSLGSGGTEAFF.

The rearrangement links TRBV13 to TRBJ2-1; 8 bases map to TRBD2. The CDR3 is 15 amino acids. The junction had 2 bases not matched to a gene; V was cut back by 1 base and J by 3 bases. Germline CDR1 PRHDT, CDR2 FYEKMQ (reference sequence). CDR3: CASSLAGGVYNEQFF. CDR3 DNA: TGTGCCAGCAGCTTAGCCGGGGGGGTCTACAATGAGCAGTTCTTC.

The chain links TRBV6-2 or TRBV6-3 to TRBJ1-2; 7 positions match TRBD1. The CDR3 has 16 amino acids. J lost 7 bases, V lost 5 bases, and 16 bases had no gene match. Germline V lookup: CDR1 MNHEY, CDR2 SVGEGT. CDR3 residues: CASSRNSGRTGSGYTF. In DNA, the CDR3 is TGTGCCAGCAGTCGCAACTCGGGGAGGACAGGTAGTGGCTACACCTTC.

This clone was seen a handful of times. The chain is built from TRBV18 and TRBJ2-7; tentative D call: TRBD2 (5 bases). The V gene lost 2 bases and the J gene lost 0 bases, with 8 bases spanning the gap. Germline V gives CDR1 KGHSH, CDR2 LQKENI. The CDR3 consists of 14 residues. CDR3 protein: CASSPGRGSYEQYF. CDR3 coding DNA: TGTGCCAGCTCACCAGGTCGGGGCTCCTACGAGCAGTACTTC.

The chain uses TRBV9 and TRBJ2-3, with a weak D call TRBD2 (5 bases). The CDR3 covers 16 residues. The V and J ends lost 1 base and 0 bases respectively, with 12 bases between them. The germline V gene has CDR1 SGDLS and CDR2 YYNGEE. The CDR3 coding sequence is TGTGCCAGCAGCGTAAAAGTAGCGACTAGCACAGATACGCAGTATTTT. Translation gives CASSVKVATSTDTQYF.

The chain joins TRBV11-2 to TRBJ2-3; a weak D match, TRBD1 (7 bases). This CDR3 is 16 amino acids long. Deletions cut 1 base from V and 4 bases from J, with 15 bases between. The germline V gene has CDR1 SGHAT and CDR2 FQNNGV. CDR3 region: CASSLGGETGPDTQYF. The CDR3, as DNA: TGTGCCAGCAGCTTAGGGGGGGAGACAGGGCCAGATACGCAGTATTTT. Drawing the rest from reference TRBV11-2 and TRBJ2-3, the complete variable domain is EAGVAQSPRYKIIEKRQSVAFWCNPISGHATLYWYQQILGQGPKLLIQFQNNGVVDDSQLPKDRFSAERLKGVDSTLKIQPAKLEDSAVYLCASSLGGETGPDTQYFGPGTRLTVL.

J is TRBJ1-6 and V is TRBV4-2; no reliable D call. The V end lost 1 base, the J end lost 5 bases, and 12 bases lay between the germline ends. Germline CDR1 and CDR2: LGHNA and YNFKEQ. The CDR3 spans 16 residues. This CDR3 reads CASSQGASIHNSPLHF. The CDR3 bases are TGTGCCAGCAGCCAAGGGGCCTCTATCCATAATTCACCCCTCCACTTT.

V usage is TRBV29-1 and J usage is TRBJ1-2, with 7 nucleotides matching TRBD1. CDR1 and CDR2 from the germline V gene are SQVTM and ANQGSEA. The J segment lost 4 bases and the V segment lost 6 bases, leaving 8 bases of the junction unmatched. There are 13 residues in the CDR3. CDR3 DNA sequence: TGCAGCGTGCTCACAGGGGAAAGCTATGGCTACACCTTC. It translates to CSVLTGESYGYTF.

This sequence joins TRBV2 and TRBJ1-2; D remains ambiguous. V lost 6 bases to trimming and J lost 7 bases, with 15 bases between them. In germline, CDR1 is SNHLY, CDR2 FYNNEI. The CDR3 is made up of 13 amino acids. CDR3 sequence (DNA): TGTGCCAGCAGGCTAAGTAATTTCTTTGGCTACACCTTC. Protein sequence: CASRLSNFFGYTF.

This chain links TRBV11-2 with TRBJ2-1; 7 nucleotides align to TRBD2. The germline CDR1 and CDR2 sequences are SGHAT and FQNNGV. The CDR3 covers 16 residues. V trimming: 5 bases; J trimming: 3 bases; junction bases outside the gene matches: 10. The CDR3 nucleotides are TGTGCCAGCAGCACCCCGTCGGGGACTAACTACAATGAGCAGTTCTTC. Its translation is CASSTPSGTNYNEQFF.

The gene calls are TRBV19 and TRBJ2-3; 9 bases are shared with TRBD2. Germline V gene sequence: CDR1 LNHDA, CDR2 SQIVND (reference sequence). Unmatched junction bases numbered 16, after V lost 5 bases and J lost 7 bases. The CDR3 is 17 amino acids. The DNA for the CDR3 is TGTGCCAGTAGTGTCCCTGAAGGACTAGCGCAAAGATATACGCAGTATTTT. This translates into CASSVPEGLAQRYTQYF.

This clone was seen more than once but under ten times. This chain joins TRBV7-2 and TRBJ1-2; D not resolved. V shed 3 bases and J shed 6 bases, with 17 bases lying between them. The CDR3 runs 15 residues. Per the germline V gene, CDR1 is SGHTA and CDR2 is FQGNSA. The CDR3 here is CASSFVTVAGNGYTF. CDR3 nucleotide sequence: TGTGCCAGCAGCTTTGTGACTGTAGCGGGGAATGGCTACACCTTC.

This clone was counted a few times. V usage is TRBV4-2 and J usage is TRBJ2-5; 9 nucleotides align to TRBD2. V was clipped by 0 bases and J by 5 bases; unmatched bases: 10. Germline CDR1 reads LGHNA; CDR2 reads YNFKEQ. The CDR3 is made up of 17 amino acids. CDR3 loop: CASSQEGPSGGPETQYF. CDR3 sequence (DNA): TGTGCCAGCAGCCAAGAGGGTCCCAGCGGGGGGCCGGAGACCCAGTACTTC.

V and J are TRBV14 and TRBJ2-1; D may be TRBD2 (6 bases). CDR1 is SGHDN and CDR2 is FVKESK in the germline V gene. This CDR3 is built from 18 residues. V was trimmed by 4 bases and J by 6 bases, leaving 25 bases between them. The CDR3 DNA sequence: TGTGCCAGCAGCCCGTTCCCGACTAGTACAACAATGTCCAATGAGCAGTTCTTC. Translation: CASSPFPTSTTMSNEQFF.

The chain combines TRBV24-1 with TRBJ2-6, with 8 bases lining up with TRBD2. CDR3 length equals 17 residues. Germline CDR1 reads KGHDR; CDR2 reads SFDVKD. V was pared by 2 bases and J by 2 bases, with 4 bases of the junction left unmatched. The CDR3 reads CATSDYGLAPGANVLTF. The CDR3 DNA reads as TGTGCCACCAGTGATTATGGACTAGCTCCTGGGGCCAACGTCCTGACTTTC.

This sequence joins TRBV6-6 and TRBJ1-6; D is unresolved. The CDR3 length is 14 residues. The V gene's germline CDR1 is MNHNY and CDR2 SVGAGI (reference sequence). V gave up 2 bases and J gave up 10 bases, with 12 bases separating them. The CDR3 region has the DNA TGTGCCAGCAGTTACGCCGTGAGCGGGTCACCCCTCCACTTT. Encoded protein: CASSYAVSGSPLHF.

The rearrangement joins TRBV5-1 to TRBJ1-1; TRBD1 aligns across 7 bases. Germline lookup yields CDR1 SGHRS and CDR2 YFSETQ. V lost 0 bases to trimming and J lost 8 bases; unmatched junction nucleotides: 10. The CDR3 consists of 15 residues. The CDR3 bases are TGCGCCAGCAGCTTGGCGGACAGGCCTGAGGAAGAAGCTTTCTTT. This encodes CASSLADRPEEEAFF.

The CDR3, as DNA: TGTGCCAGCACCAGGGGAGGGGGGCCTGGGGCCAACGTCCTGACTTTC. This translates into CASTRGGGPGANVLTF. J is TRBJ2-6 and V is TRBV9, with D tentatively TRBD2 (7 bases). CDR3 length: 16 amino acids. The germline CDR1 and CDR2 sequences are SGDLS and YYNGEE. V lost 6 bases and J 2 bases, leaving 15 bases between the germline ends. The complete variable domain, with remaining parts taken from reference TRBV9 and TRBJ2-6, reads DSGVTQTPKHLITATGQRVTLRCSPRSGDLSVYWYQQSLDQGLQFLIQYYNGEERAKGNILERFSAQQFPDLHSELNLSSLELGDSALYFCASTRGGGPGANVLTFGAGSRLTVL.

The chain links TRBV7-9 to TRBJ2-7; D remains unclear. The CDR3 totals 14 residues. The V gene lost 1 base and the J gene lost 0 bases, with 7 bases spanning the gap. From germline, CDR1 is SEHNR and CDR2 FQNEAQ (reference sequence). In nucleotides, the CDR3 is TGTGCCAGCAGCTTAGTGAGGAGCTCCTACGAGCAGTACTTC. Translating it yields CASSLVRSSYEQYF. The variable domain in full, completed from reference TRBV7-9 and TRBJ2-7, reads DTGVSQNPRHKITKRGQNVTFRCDPISEHNRLYWYRQTLGQGPEFLTYFQNEAQLEKSRLLSDRFSAERPKGSFSTLEIQRTEQGDSAMYLCASSLVRSSYEQYFGPGTRLTVT.

V is TRBV12-3 or TRBV12-4 and J is TRBJ2-5, with TRBD2 as a possible D gene (5 bases). The CDR3 totals 13 residues. V was trimmed by 3 bases and J by 2 bases, leaving 7 bases between them. The CDR3 protein is CASSFGGQETQYF. The CDR3, as DNA: TGTGCCAGCAGTTTCGGAGGACAAGAGACCCAGTACTTC.

The chain uses TRBV27 and TRBJ2-3; D perhaps matches TRBD1 (5 bases). Trimming shortened V by 6 bases and J by 2 bases, and 15 bases separated the two germline ends. Germline lookup yields CDR1 MNHEY and CDR2 SMNVEV (reference sequence). This CDR3 comprises 15 residues. Here the CDR3 DNA reads TGTGCCAGCAGCATCACCACAGGTTCCACAGATACGCAGTATTTT. Translating it yields CASSITTGSTDTQYF.

This chain joins TRBV18 and TRBJ2-3, with TRBD1 matching 9 bases. The CDR3 covers 17 residues. Germline CDR1 is KGHSH and CDR2 is LQKENI. With V trimmed by 1 base and J by 2 bases, 7 bases remained unmatched. The CDR3: CASSPRDRVRSTDTQYF. CDR3 DNA: TGTGCCAGCTCACCACGGGACAGGGTACGTTCCACAGATACGCAGTATTTT.

The chain combines TRBV5-1 with TRBJ2-5, with TRBD2 matching 8 bases. CDR1 is SGHRS and CDR2 is YFSETQ in the germline V gene. CDR3 size: 14 residues. With 2 bases clipped from V and 5 bases from J, the junction kept 5 bases outside the gene matches. The CDR3 here is CASSLAGAWETQYF. As DNA, the CDR3 is TGCGCCAGCAGCTTAGCGGGGGCCTGGGAGACCCAGTACTTC.

The chain joins TRBV9 to TRBJ2-2, with D possibly matching TRBD1 (5 bases). The V gene lost 4 bases and the J gene lost 3 bases, with 16 bases spanning the gap. The CDR3 has 16 residues. CDR1 is SGDLS, CDR2 YYNGEE, per germline. CDR3 region: CASSSRLRGHTGELFF. CDR3 nucleotides: TGTGCCAGCAGCTCCCGTCTAAGGGGTCACACCGGGGAGCTGTTTTTT.

V and J are TRBV4-1 and TRBJ1-1, with D possibly TRBD1 on 5 matching bases. CDR1 and CDR2 from the germline V gene are MGHRA and YSYEKL. Trimming removed 0 bases from V and 0 bases from J, with 20 bases in between. This CDR3 is 19 amino acids long. The CDR3 here is CASSQDFGGSGGLNTEAFF. The CDR3 nucleotides read TGCGCCAGCAGCCAAGATTTTGGAGGGTCGGGGGGGTTGAACACTGAAGCTTTCTTT.

The chain carries TRBV5-6 and TRBJ1-2, with a weak D call TRBD1 (6 bases). Trimming took 6 bases from V and 3 from J, leaving 12 bases between them. Germline CDR1 SGHDT, CDR2 YYEEEE. The CDR3 is made up of 13 amino acids. CDR3 in amino acids: CASTSDSYYGYTF. The CDR3 DNA reads as TGTGCCAGCACCTCGGACAGTTACTATGGCTACACCTTC.

The table lists this clone with many counts. The chain couples TRBV7-9 to TRBJ2-2, with D possibly being TRBD2 (5 bases). V lost 3 bases and J 2 bases, leaving 10 bases between the germline ends. Germline V CDR1 and CDR2: SEHNR, FQNEAQ (reference sequence). CDR3 length: 15 residues. The CDR3, as DNA: TGTGCCAGCAGCTTCTCTAGCACTAACACCGGGGAGCTGTTTTTT. It yields the protein CASSFSSTNTGELFF.

The rearrangement uses TRBV7-9 and TRBJ2-2; no clear D. The V gene lost 8 bases and the J gene lost 8 bases, with 9 bases spanning the gap. In germline, CDR1 is SEHNR, CDR2 FQNEAQ (reference sequence). CDR3 length: 11 amino acids. As DNA, the CDR3 is TGTGCCAGCCTAAGCGCAGGGGAGCTGTTTTTT. Amino acids: CASLSAGELFF.

The chain carries TRBV19 and TRBJ1-6; 9 bases line up with TRBD1. V was pared by 5 bases and J by 1 base, with 9 bases of the junction left unmatched. The CDR3 is 18 amino acids. Per the germline V gene, CDR1 is LNHDA and CDR2 is SQIVND (reference sequence). As DNA, the CDR3 is TGTGCCAGTAGTCACCAACACAGGGGGCTGTCCTATAATTCACCCCTCCACTTT. Its translation is CASSHQHRGLSYNSPLHF.

The genes are TRBV7-2 and TRBJ2-5, with 11 nucleotides matching TRBD2. CDR3 length: 16 residues. Germline V gene sequence: CDR1 SGHTA, CDR2 FQGNSA. J was trimmed by 5 bases and V by 5 bases; bases with no gene match: 10. CDR3 coding DNA: TGTGCCAGCAGCCACCTGATAGCGGGGGGGCCTGAGACCCAGTACTTC. Amino acids: CASSHLIAGGPETQYF.